Listed below are T cell receptor beta chains from one sample, sequenced in a study of human T cells and chemical hapten exposure. TCRdb re-called the RACE reads with MiXCR, one entry per CDR3 protein. The sample shows roughly 180,000 distinct CDR3 sequences, around 22% of them seen only once. The sample in question was whole blood, obtained in connection with sensitization to the hapten diphenylcyclopropenone (DPC). Receptors were obtained from a woman in her 50s with alopecia areata. Some clones in this sample may be carry-over from other donors' samples. Both conserved end residues are part of each CDR3. A D gene is named only where the DNA matches it firmly. Clone sizes are given selectively: once, few, many, or a class where the clone is expanded.

CDR3 protein,CDR3 DNA,D gene,clone size,V gene,J gene
CASSLTDSYNEQFF,TGTGCCAGCAGTTTAACTGACTCCTACAATGAGCAGTTCTTC,NA,NA,TRBV12-3/TRBV12-4,TRBJ2-1
CSVEGTGRTGELFF,TGCAGCGTTGAAGGGACGGGGCGGACCGGGGAGCTGTTTTTT,NA,NA,TRBV29-1,TRBJ2-2
CASSLTRTLFYEQYF,TGTGCCAGCAGCTTAACCCGGACACTATTCTACGAGCAGTACTTC,NA,few,TRBV11-3,TRBJ2-7
CASSPGQFTEAFF,TGTGCCAGCAGCCCTGGTCAGTTCACTGAAGCTTTCTTT,NA,NA,TRBV12-3/TRBV12-4,TRBJ1-1
CANLTGELFF,TGTGCCAATCTTACCGGGGAGCTGTTTTTT,NA,few,TRBV6-6,TRBJ2-2
CASSTTGGPSNQPQHF,TGTGCCAGCAGCACTACAGGAGGTCCTAGCAATCAGCCCCAGCATTTT,NA,many,TRBV7-2,TRBJ1-5
CASSSTGRAFF,TGTGCCAGCAGTTCCACAGGGAGGGCTTTCTTT,NA,NA,TRBV28,TRBJ1-1
CSVKASGRSNGELFF,TGCAGCGTTAAGGCTAGCGGGAGAAGCAACGGGGAGCTGTTTTTT,TRBD2,NA,TRBV29-1,TRBJ2-2
CSVVGHLPEQYF,TGCAGCGTTGTGGGACACCTCCCAGAGCAGTACTTC,NA,few,TRBV29-1,TRBJ2-7
CASSDRDRGHEQYF,TGTGCCAGCAGCGACCGGGACAGGGGGCACGAGCAGTACTTC,TRBD1,NA,TRBV2,TRBJ2-7